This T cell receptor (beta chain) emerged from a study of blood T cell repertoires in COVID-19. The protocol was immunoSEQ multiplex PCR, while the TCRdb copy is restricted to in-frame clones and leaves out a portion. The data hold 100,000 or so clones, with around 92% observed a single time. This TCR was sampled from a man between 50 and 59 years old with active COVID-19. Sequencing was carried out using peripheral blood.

CDR3 in DNA: TGTGCCAGCAGCGGGACTACCACAGAGACCCAGTACTTC. Translating it yields CASSGTTTETQYF. The chain carries TRBV5-4 and TRBJ2-5; 7 nucleotides line up with TRBD2. The CDR3 has 13 residues. V shed 4 bases and J 4 bases; nucleotides not matched to a gene: 4. CDR1 and CDR2 from the germline V gene are SGHNT and YYREEE (reference sequence).